This T cell receptor (beta chain) is from a study of cytomegalovirus exposure and HLA in healthy donors. A remark on this clone: Its antigen is unknown.

In germline, CDR1 is SEHNR, CDR2 FQNEAQ (reference sequence). The germline V and J ends were trimmed by 0 bases and 8 bases, with 13 bases remaining between them. This CDR3 is 14 amino acids long. Study-wide results and limits: Most TCR sequences showed up rarely, but some public TCRs showed up in many donors. In an earlier analysis, most TCR beta V segments were productive about 87% or about 30% of the time. A list of approximately 150 TCR beta chains associated with cytomegalovirus was given.

The study ran its PCR with 60 Vbeta and 13 Jbeta primers. Sequenced by immunoSEQ multiplex PCR; TCRdb stores in-frame clones only, minus some. The sample has about 110,000 clones, approximately 70% seen once. Sequencing was carried out using PBMCs. V and J are TRBV7-9 and TRBJ2-5, with a possible D match to TRBD2 (5 bases). The clonotype comes from a boy aged 10-17 years in good health and CMV-seronegative. The CDR3 region is CASSLAVRGYTQYF. Written as DNA, the CDR3 is TGTGCCAGCAGCTTAGCGGTCAGAGGGTATACCCAGTACTTC. The entire variable domain, with the rest obtained from reference TRBV7-9 and TRBJ2-5, is as follows: DTGVSQNPRHKITKRGQNVTFRCDPISEHNRLYWYRQTLGQGPEFLTYFQNEAQLEKSRLLSDRFSAERPKGSFSTLEIQRTEQGDSAMYLCASSLAVRGYTQYFGPGTRLLVL.